A selection of T cell receptor beta chains follows, all from one sample in a study of STAT3 mutations in large granular lymphocyte leukemia. This table comes from immunoSEQ multiplex PCR, and its TCRdb copy is limited to in-frame clones, with some not included. Seen here are some 5,000 clones, 49% observed once, and the top ten hold about 84%. Specimen: peripheral blood mononuclear cells. The receptors stem from a man aged 60 to 69 with T-cell large granular lymphocyte leukemia. Some clones in this sample may be carry-over from other donors' samples. CDR3s include the opening cysteine and the closing phenylalanine or tryptophan. A D gene is named only where the DNA matches it firmly. Some rows have no size entry. The others give once, few or many, or a class for an expanded clone.

J gene: TRBJ1-2
clone size: few
D gene: TRBD1
CDR3 length: 14
V gene: TRBV7-9
CDR3 protein: CASSFTGVEGGYTF
CDR3 DNA: TGTGCCAGCAGCTTCACAGGGGTTGAGGGTGGCTACACCTTC

J gene: TRBJ2-5
clone size: -
D gene: -
CDR3 length: 12
V gene: TRBV7-9
CDR3 protein: CASSFPGTEEYF
CDR3 DNA: TGTGCCAGCAGCTTCCCGGGAACGGAGGAGTACTTC

J gene: TRBJ1-5
clone size: once
D gene: -
CDR3 length: 14
V gene: TRBV6-6
CDR3 protein: CASSRPGTNQPQHF
CDR3 DNA: TGTGCCAGCAGCCGACCAGGGACCAATCAGCCCCAGCATTTT

J gene: TRBJ1-1
clone size: -
D gene: -
CDR3 length: 14
V gene: TRBV18
CDR3 protein: CASSPADTNTEAFF
CDR3 DNA: TGTGCCAGCTCACCGGCAGATACGAACACTGAAGCTTTCTTT

J gene: TRBJ1-4
clone size: -
D gene: -
CDR3 length: 15
V gene: TRBV5-1
CDR3 protein: CASSQNRQGNEKLFF
CDR3 DNA: TGCGCCAGCAGTCAGAACCGGCAGGGGAATGAAAAACTGTTTTTT

J gene: TRBJ2-3
clone size: medium-sized
D gene: TRBD2
CDR3 length: 15
V gene: TRBV5-1
CDR3 protein: CASSVWLAGTDTQYF
CDR3 DNA: TGCGCCAGCAGCGTCTGGCTAGCGGGCACAGATACGCAGTATTTT

J gene: TRBJ2-7
clone size: -
D gene: -
CDR3 length: 13
V gene: TRBV5-1
CDR3 protein: CASSFERAYEQYF
CDR3 DNA: TGCGCCAGCAGCTTTGAGAGGGCCTACGAGCAGTACTTC

J gene: TRBJ2-7
clone size: -
D gene: -
CDR3 length: 15
V gene: TRBV5-1
CDR3 protein: CASSPGGTTPIEQYF
CDR3 DNA: TGCGCCAGCAGCCCCGGCGGGACAACACCCATCGAGCAGTACTTC

J gene: TRBJ1-2
clone size: -
D gene: -
CDR3 length: 14
V gene: TRBV5-4
CDR3 protein: CASSLDGALYGYTF
CDR3 DNA: TGTGCCAGCAGCTTGGACGGCGCTCTCTATGGCTACACCTTC

J gene: TRBJ2-7
clone size: -
D gene: -
CDR3 length: 13
V gene: TRBV5-1
CDR3 protein: CASREPHRDQQYF
CDR3 DNA: TGCGCCAGCCGGGAACCCCACAGGGACCAGCAGTACTTC

J gene: TRBJ1-5
clone size: -
D gene: -
CDR3 length: 15
V gene: TRBV18
CDR3 protein: CASSPRGGNNQPQHF
CDR3 DNA: TGTGCCAGCTCCCCTCGGGGGGGAAACAATCAGCCCCAGCATTTT

J gene: TRBJ2-7
clone size: -
D gene: -
CDR3 length: 11
V gene: TRBV29-1
CDR3 protein: CSVGVGAIQYF
CDR3 DNA: TGCAGCGTTGGAGTGGGGGCGATCCAGTACTTC

J gene: TRBJ2-3
clone size: -
D gene: TRBD2
CDR3 length: 16
V gene: TRBV7-2
CDR3 protein: CASSLGFGGRSDTQYF
CDR3 DNA: TGTGCCAGCAGCTTAGGGTTCGGCGGGAGGTCAGATACGCAGTATTTT

J gene: TRBJ1-5
clone size: -
D gene: -
CDR3 length: 13
V gene: TRBV30
CDR3 protein: CAWSATGNQPQHF
CDR3 DNA: TGTGCCTGGAGTGCTACAGGCAATCAGCCCCAGCATTTT

J gene: TRBJ2-3
clone size: few
D gene: -
CDR3 length: 14
V gene: TRBV7-9
CDR3 protein: CASSMERHTDTQYF
CDR3 DNA: TGTGCCAGCAGCATGGAGCGGCACACAGATACGCAGTATTTT

J gene: TRBJ1-3
clone size: -
D gene: -
CDR3 length: 14
V gene: TRBV7-9
CDR3 protein: CAIEFGSSGNTIYF
CDR3 DNA: TGTGCCATCGAGTTCGGGAGCTCTGGAAACACCATATATTTT

J gene: TRBJ2-5
clone size: -
D gene: -
CDR3 length: 13
V gene: TRBV5-6
CDR3 protein: CASSQGLPETQYF
CDR3 DNA: TGTGCCAGCTCCCAGGGCCTTCCAGAGACCCAGTACTTC

J gene: TRBJ2-7
clone size: -
D gene: -
CDR3 length: 14
V gene: TRBV9
CDR3 protein: CASSAFDTTGEQYF
CDR3 DNA: TGTGCCAGCAGCGCCTTCGACACCACGGGCGAGCAGTACTTC

J gene: TRBJ1-2
clone size: medium-sized
D gene: -
CDR3 length: 15
V gene: TRBV27
CDR3 protein: CASRTDGGRDYGYTF
CDR3 DNA: TGTGCCAGCAGAACAGACGGGGGCCGGGACTATGGCTACACCTTC

J gene: TRBJ1-3
clone size: -
D gene: -
CDR3 length: 15
V gene: TRBV5-4
CDR3 protein: CASSPTPTSGNTIYF
CDR3 DNA: TGTGCCAGCAGCCCGACACCGACCTCTGGAAACACCATATATTTT

J gene: TRBJ2-1
clone size: -
D gene: -
CDR3 length: 16
V gene: TRBV7-2
CDR3 protein: CASRDPRGVSYNEQFF
CDR3 DNA: TGTGCCAGCAGGGACCCCAGGGGGGTCTCCTACAATGAGCAGTTCTTC

J gene: TRBJ1-4
clone size: -
D gene: -
CDR3 length: 16
V gene: TRBV5-1
CDR3 protein: CASSLQGGATNEKLFF
CDR3 DNA: TGCGCCAGCAGCTTGCAGGGTGGAGCAACTAATGAAAAACTGTTTTTT

J gene: TRBJ2-7
clone size: -
D gene: -
CDR3 length: 13
V gene: TRBV5-6
CDR3 protein: CASSLQAVYEQYF
CDR3 DNA: TGTGCCAGCAGCTTGCAAGCCGTCTACGAGCAGTACTTC

J gene: TRBJ1-2
clone size: -
D gene: -
CDR3 length: 13
V gene: TRBV30
CDR3 protein: CALSNRVDYGYTF
CDR3 DNA: TGTGCCTTATCAAACAGGGTAGACTATGGCTACACCTTC

J gene: TRBJ1-5
clone size: -
D gene: -
CDR3 length: 15
V gene: TRBV19
CDR3 protein: CASKGPPTSNQPQHF
CDR3 DNA: TGTGCCAGTAAAGGGCCACCCACAAGCAATCAGCCCCAGCATTTT

J gene: TRBJ1-2
clone size: -
D gene: -
CDR3 length: 11
V gene: TRBV29-1
CDR3 protein: CSVEGGNGYTF
CDR3 DNA: TGCAGCGTTGAAGGTGGTAATGGCTACACCTTC

J gene: TRBJ2-3
clone size: -
D gene: -
CDR3 length: 16
V gene: TRBV5-4
CDR3 protein: CASSLPTVRVADTQYF
CDR3 DNA: TGTGCCAGCAGCCTTCCGACTGTGAGGGTAGCAGATACGCAGTATTTT

J gene: TRBJ2-1
clone size: -
D gene: -
CDR3 length: 13
V gene: TRBV5-1
CDR3 protein: CASSLGLDNEQFF
CDR3 DNA: TGCGCCAGCAGCTTGGGGCTCGACAATGAGCAGTTCTTC